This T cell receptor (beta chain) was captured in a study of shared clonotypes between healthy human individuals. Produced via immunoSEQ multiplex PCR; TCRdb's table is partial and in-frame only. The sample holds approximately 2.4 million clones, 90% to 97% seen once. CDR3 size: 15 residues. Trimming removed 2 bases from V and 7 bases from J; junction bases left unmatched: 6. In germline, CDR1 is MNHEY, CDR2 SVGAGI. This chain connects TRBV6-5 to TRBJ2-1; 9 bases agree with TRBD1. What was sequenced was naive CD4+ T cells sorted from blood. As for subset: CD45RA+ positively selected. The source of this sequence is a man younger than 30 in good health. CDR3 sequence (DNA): TGTGCCAGCAGTTACGGGACAGGGCCGATGAATGAGCAGTTCTTC. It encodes CASSYGTGPMNEQFF.